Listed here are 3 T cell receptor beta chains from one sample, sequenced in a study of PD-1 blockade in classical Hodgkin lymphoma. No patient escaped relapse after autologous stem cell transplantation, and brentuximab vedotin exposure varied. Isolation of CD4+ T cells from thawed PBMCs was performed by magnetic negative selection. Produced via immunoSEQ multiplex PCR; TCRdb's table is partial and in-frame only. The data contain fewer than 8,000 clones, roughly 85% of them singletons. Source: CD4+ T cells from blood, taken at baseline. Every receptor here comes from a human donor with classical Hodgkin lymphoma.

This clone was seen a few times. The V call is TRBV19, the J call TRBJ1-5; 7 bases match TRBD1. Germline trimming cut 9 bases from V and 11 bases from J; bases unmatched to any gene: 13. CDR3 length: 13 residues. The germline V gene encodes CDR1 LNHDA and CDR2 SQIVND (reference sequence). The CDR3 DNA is TGTGCCAGCAAGGACAGGTACCTTCTGGCCCAGCATTTT. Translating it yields CASKDRYLLAQHF.

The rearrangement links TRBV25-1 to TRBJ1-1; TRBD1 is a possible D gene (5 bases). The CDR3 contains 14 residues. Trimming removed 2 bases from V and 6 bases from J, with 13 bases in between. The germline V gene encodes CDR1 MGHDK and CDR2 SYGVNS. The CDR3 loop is CASSEPLPTAEAFF. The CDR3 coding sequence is TGTGCCAGCAGTGAACCCCTTCCGACAGCTGAAGCTTTCTTT. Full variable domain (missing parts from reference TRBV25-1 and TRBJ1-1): EADIYQTPRYLVIGTGKKITLECSQTMGHDKMYWYQQDPGMELHLIHYSYGVNSTEKGDLSSESTVSRIRTEHFPLTLESARPSHTSQYLCASSEPLPTAEAFFGQGTRLTVV.

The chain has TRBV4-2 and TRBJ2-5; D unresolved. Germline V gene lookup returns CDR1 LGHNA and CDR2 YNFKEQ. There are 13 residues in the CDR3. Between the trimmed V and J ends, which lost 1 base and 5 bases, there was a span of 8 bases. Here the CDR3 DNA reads TGTGCCAGCAGCCAAGGTCTCTGGGAGACCCAGTACTTC. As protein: CASSQGLWETQYF.